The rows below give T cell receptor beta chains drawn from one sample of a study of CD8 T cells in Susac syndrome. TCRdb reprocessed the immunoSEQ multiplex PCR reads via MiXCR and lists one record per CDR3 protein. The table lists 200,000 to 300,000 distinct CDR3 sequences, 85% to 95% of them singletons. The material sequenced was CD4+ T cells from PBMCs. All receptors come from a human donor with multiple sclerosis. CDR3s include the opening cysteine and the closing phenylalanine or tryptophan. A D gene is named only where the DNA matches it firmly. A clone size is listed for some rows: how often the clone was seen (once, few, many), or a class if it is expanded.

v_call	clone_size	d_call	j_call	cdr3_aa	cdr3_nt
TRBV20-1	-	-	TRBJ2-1	CSARRGLQPYNEQFF	TGCAGTGCTAGGAGAGGACTTCAACCCTACAATGAGCAGTTCTTC
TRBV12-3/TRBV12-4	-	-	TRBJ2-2	CASSHTGELFF	TGTGCCAGCAGTCACACCGGGGAGCTGTTTTTT
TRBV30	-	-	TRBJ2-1	CAWKVTDEQFF	TGTGCCTGGAAGGTAACCGATGAGCAGTTCTTC
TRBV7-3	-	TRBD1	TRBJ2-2	CASSPRTGGFANTGELFF	TGTGCCAGCAGCCCCCGGACAGGGGGCTTTGCGAACACCGGGGAGCTGTTTTTT
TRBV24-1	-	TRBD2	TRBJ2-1	CATSDPSGGVDEQFF	TGTGCCACCAGTGACCCCAGCGGGGGGGTCGATGAGCAGTTCTTC
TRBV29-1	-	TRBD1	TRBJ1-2	CSVEDQGADGYTF	TGCAGCGTTGAAGATCAGGGGGCGGATGGCTACACCTTC
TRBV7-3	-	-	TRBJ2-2	CASSPHLAGELFF	TGTGCCAGCAGCCCCCATCTGGCCGGGGAGCTGTTTTTT
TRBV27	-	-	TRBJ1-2	CASKIRGHNYGYTF	TGTGCCAGCAAGATAAGAGGTCATAACTATGGCTACACCTTC
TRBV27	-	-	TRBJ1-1	CASSLRPLGTEAFF	TGTGCCAGCAGTTTAAGGCCCCTCGGGACTGAAGCTTTCTTT
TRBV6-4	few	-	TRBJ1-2	CASSEGENYGYTF	TGTGCCAGCAGTGAGGGGGAGAACTATGGCTACACCTTC
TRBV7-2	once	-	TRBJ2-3	CASSGRRTDTQYF	TGTGCCAGCTCGGGGAGGCGTACAGATACGCAGTATTTT
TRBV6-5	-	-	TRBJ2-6	CASSSPSSGANVLTF	TGTGCCAGCAGTTCGCCCAGCTCTGGGGCCAACGTCCTGACTTTC
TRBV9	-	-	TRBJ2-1	CASSVGLPNEQFF	TGTGCCAGCAGCGTAGGGCTACCCAATGAGCAGTTCTTC
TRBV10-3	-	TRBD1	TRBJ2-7	CAISLGQGRDEQYF	TGTGCCATCAGTCTGGGACAGGGGAGGGACGAGCAGTACTTC
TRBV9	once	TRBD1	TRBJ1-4	CAVSTGGNIPEEKLFF	TGTGCCGTTTCGACAGGGGGCAACATCCCCGAAGAAAAACTGTTTTTT
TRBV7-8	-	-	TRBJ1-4	CASSTAGGGGNEKLFF	TGTGCCAGCAGCACGGCGGGGGGGGGAGGTAATGAAAAACTGTTTTTT
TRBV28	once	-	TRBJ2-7	CASSSHYEQYF	TGTGCCAGCAGCTCCCACTACGAGCAGTACTTC
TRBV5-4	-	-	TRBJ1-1	CASSLGGQNTEAFF	TGTGCCAGCAGCTTGGGGGGGCAGAACACTGAAGCTTTCTTT
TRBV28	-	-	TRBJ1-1	CASSPNLGFGEAFF	TGTGCCAGCAGTCCCAACCTGGGCTTCGGCGAAGCTTTCTTT
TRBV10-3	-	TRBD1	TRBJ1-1	CAISDPRDRGTEAFF	TGTGCCATCAGTGACCCCCGGGACAGGGGAACTGAAGCTTTCTTT
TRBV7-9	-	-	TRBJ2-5	CASSSVSGTTQETQYF	TGTGCCAGCAGCTCCGTTAGCGGAACCACGCAAGAGACCCAGTACTTC
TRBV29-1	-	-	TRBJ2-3	CSLRSRDTDTQYF	TGCAGCCTGAGGTCCCGAGACACAGATACGCAGTATTTT
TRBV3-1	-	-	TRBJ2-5	CASSQFEETQYF	TGTGCCAGCAGCCAATTCGAAGAGACCCAGTACTTC
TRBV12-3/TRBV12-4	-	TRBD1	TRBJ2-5	CASSTDRGLKTQYF	TGTGCCAGCAGTACGGACAGGGGCCTGAAGACCCAGTACTTC
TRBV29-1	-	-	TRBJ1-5	CSVANRNNQPQHF	TGCAGCGTCGCTAACAGGAACAATCAGCCCCAGCATTTT
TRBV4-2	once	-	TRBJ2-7	CASSQGDGSYEQYF	TGTGCCAGCAGCCAAGGAGACGGCTCCTACGAGCAGTACTTC
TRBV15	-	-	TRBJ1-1	CASTEGSTNTEAFF	TGTGCCTCTACCGAAGGATCAACGAACACTGAAGCTTTCTTT
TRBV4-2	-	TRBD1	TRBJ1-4	CASSHDRDEKLFF	TGTGCCAGCAGCCACGACAGGGATGAAAAACTGTTTTTT
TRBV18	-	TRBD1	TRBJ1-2	CASSPGQSGEWSRGYTF	TGTGCCAGCTCACCGGGACAGAGTGGCGAGTGGTCCAGGGGCTACACCTTC
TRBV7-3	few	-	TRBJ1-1	CASSPYPGSLIF	TGTGCCAGCAGCCCCTATCCGGGATCGTTGATCTTT
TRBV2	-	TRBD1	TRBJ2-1	CARGRQGKYNEQFF	TGTGCCAGAGGCCGACAGGGAAAATACAATGAGCAGTTCTTC
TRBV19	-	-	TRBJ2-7	CATQTRASWLYEQYF	TGTGCCACCCAAACCAGGGCTTCTTGGCTATACGAGCAGTACTTC
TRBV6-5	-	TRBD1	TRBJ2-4	CASTPQGEDIQYF	TGTGCCAGCACCCCACAGGGGGAGGACATTCAGTACTTC
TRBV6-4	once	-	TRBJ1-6	CASSDQGLADSPLHF	TGTGCCAGCAGTGACCAGGGGTTGGCGGATTCACCCCTCCACTTT
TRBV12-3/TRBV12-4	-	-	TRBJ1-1	CASSPIGWNTEAFF	TGTGCCAGCAGTCCAATCGGATGGAACACTGAAGCTTTCTTT
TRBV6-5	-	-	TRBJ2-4	CASSYPTEERGKNIQYF	TGTGCCAGCAGTTACCCGACGGAGGAGAGGGGCAAAAACATTCAGTACTTC
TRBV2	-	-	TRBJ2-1	CASSESLASNEQFF	TGTGCCAGCAGTGAAAGTCTAGCTAGTAATGAGCAGTTCTTC